These 30 T cell receptor beta chains were sequenced from one sample in a study of CD8 T cells in Susac syndrome. An input of about 0.45 to 1 ug of RNA was subjected to reverse transcription using random hexamers. TCRdb redid the calling of the immunoSEQ multiplex PCR reads with MiXCR, one entry per CDR3 protein. The sample lists roughly 190,000 distinct CDR3 sequences; less than 95% were seen once. The sequenced material came from CD4+ T cells from PBMCs. The source of these receptors is a human donor in good health.

The chain couples TRBV7-9 to TRBJ2-7; either TRBD1 or TRBD2 may fit D (5 bases each). V was pared by 1 base and J by 2 bases, with 12 bases between. Germline assignment: CDR1 SEHNR and CDR2 FQNEAQ (reference sequence). The CDR3 covers 15 residues. The CDR3 DNA follows: TGTGCCAGCAGCTTAGTCCCGAGGGGTCCCTACGAGCAGTACTTC. Protein sequence: CASSLVPRGPYEQYF.

CDR3 in amino acids: CATSTRALQGEGYEQYF. Here the CDR3 DNA reads TGTGCCACCAGCACTCGGGCCCTTCAGGGTGAGGGCTACGAGCAGTACTTC. J is TRBJ2-7 and V is TRBV15; D might be TRBD1 or TRBD2, each matching 5 bases. V lost 4 bases to trimming and J lost 3 bases, with 22 bases between them. The CDR3 has 17 residues. Germline V gene sequence: CDR1 LNHNV, CDR2 YYDKDF (reference sequence).

The chain joins TRBV7-3 to TRBJ2-1; 13 bases are shared with TRBD2. J gave up 5 bases and V 3 bases, and 7 bases lay outside the gene matches. Germline values: CDR1 SGHTA, CDR2 FQGTGA. The length of the CDR3 is 17 residues. The CDR3 DNA reads TGTGCCAGCAGCTTCCAACCGGGACTAGCGGGAAACAATGAGCAGTTCTTC. It is translated as CASSFQPGLAGNNEQFF.

V gene TRBV5-6 combines with J gene TRBJ1-4; 7 bases match TRBD1. V was clipped by 1 base and J by 11 bases; unmatched bases: 5. The CDR3 contains 13 residues. CDR1 and CDR2 from the germline V gene are SGHDT and YYEEEE. Here the CDR3 DNA reads TGTGCCAGCAGCTTGTTCCAGGGGGGGAAACTGTTTTTT. Translated, it gives CASSLFQGGKLFF.

CDR3 sequence: CASSLGHGSSYNEQFF. The CDR3 DNA reads TGCGCCAGCAGCCTCGGGCACGGTAGCTCCTACAATGAGCAGTTCTTC. The chain combines TRBV5-1 with TRBJ2-1, with D uncertain. This CDR3 is 16 amino acids long. V was shortened by 4 bases and J by 0 bases, with 14 bases between the two germline ends. Germline V gives CDR1 SGHRS, CDR2 YFSETQ.

This chain links TRBV7-2 with TRBJ2-5, with D perhaps TRBD1 (5 bases). With 5 bases removed from V and 5 bases from J, the gap between germline ends came to 15 bases. CDR1 is SGHTA, CDR2 FQGNSA, per germline. The CDR3 consists of 14 residues. The CDR3 region has the DNA TGTGCCAGCAGCCCCTCTCAGGGAAGGGAGACCCAGTACTTC. This sequence encodes CASSPSQGRETQYF.

DNA for the CDR3: TGTGCCAGCAGCCAAGCAAGGGTGGGAGATGGCTACACCTTC. Translating it yields CASSQARVGDGYTF. The rearrangement uses TRBV3-1 and TRBJ1-2; D ambiguous. The CDR3 length is 14 residues. Trimming stripped 1 base from V and 6 bases from J, with 12 bases between. Germline V gives CDR1 LGHDT, CDR2 YNNKEL (reference sequence).

The chain has TRBV20-1 and TRBJ1-4, with no clear D. Germline V gene sequence: CDR1 DFQATT, CDR2 SNEGSKA (reference sequence). V lost 0 bases and J 4 bases, leaving 15 bases between the germline ends. This CDR3 has 16 amino acids. The CDR3: CSARDLGLLGNEKLFF. CDR3 nucleotide sequence: TGCAGTGCTAGAGATCTTGGACTTTTGGGTAATGAAAAACTGTTTTTT.

The J gene is TRBJ2-7, the V gene TRBV20-1, with a possible D match to TRBD2 (6 bases). V was shortened by 3 bases and J by 4 bases, with 10 bases between the two germline ends. The germline CDR1 and CDR2 sequences are DFQATT and SNEGSKA (reference sequence). CDR3 length: 12 amino acids. The CDR3 coding sequence is TGCAGTGCTAGCGGCCTAGCGTACGAGCAGTACTTC. Protein: CSASGLAYEQYF.

The rearrangement joins TRBV7-2 to TRBJ2-5, with D hard to call. CDR1 and CDR2 (germline): SGHTA, FQGNSA. CDR3 size: 12 residues. V was cut by 3 bases and J by 5 bases, with 7 bases left in between. The CDR3 DNA follows: TGTGCCAGCAGCTTTAGGTCGGAGACCCAGTACTTC. Protein product: CASSFRSETQYF.

This chain joins TRBV29-1 and TRBJ1-1, with a tentative D call TRBD1 (6 bases). Trimming cost V 3 bases and J 5 bases, with 16 bases left between them. The CDR3 runs 14 residues. Per germline, CDR1 SQVTM and CDR2 ANQGSEA. CDR3 sequence reads: CSVEITGFGTEAFF. The DNA of the CDR3 is TGCAGCGTTGAGATCACAGGGTTCGGGACTGAAGCTTTCTTT. The entire variable domain, with the rest obtained from reference TRBV29-1 and TRBJ1-1, is as follows: SAVISQKPSRDICQRGTSLTIQCQVDSQVTMMFWYRQQPGQSLTLIATANQGSEATYESGFVIDKFPISRPNLTFSTLTVSNMSPEDSSIYLCSVEITGFGTEAFFGQGTRLTVV.

The chain employs TRBV6-2 or TRBV6-3 and TRBJ2-1; D gene unclear. The germline gives CDR1 MNHEY, CDR2 SVGEGT. The CDR3 totals 13 residues. Trimming removed 4 bases from V and 7 bases from J, with 11 bases in between. CDR3 DNA sequence: TGTGCCAGCAGTTGGGTTCACCGTAATGAGCAGTTCTTC. Encoded protein: CASSWVHRNEQFF.

The J gene is TRBJ2-7, the V gene TRBV18; D not certain. CDR3 size: 13 residues. V was shortened by 0 bases and J by 5 bases, with 8 bases between the two germline ends. The germline V gene encodes CDR1 KGHSH and CDR2 LQKENI. The CDR3 sequence is CASSPPGSDEQYF. The DNA of the CDR3 is TGTGCCAGCTCACCACCGGGGTCGGACGAGCAGTACTTC.

This clonotype was found once. V is TRBV29-1 and J is TRBJ2-3; 11 nucleotides align to TRBD2. V lost 3 bases and J lost 3; bases outside the gene matches: 2. Germline V CDR1 and CDR2: SQVTM, ANQGSEA. This CDR3 has 14 residues. CDR3 residues: CSVDGTSGTDTQYF. CDR3 in DNA: TGCAGCGTTGATGGGACTAGCGGAACAGATACGCAGTATTTT.

The rearrangement joins TRBV30 to TRBJ2-7, with 11 nucleotides matching TRBD2. Germline CDR1 reads GTSNPN; CDR2 reads SVGIG (reference sequence). CDR3 length equals 15 residues. The junction had 10 bases not matched to a gene; V was cut back by 6 bases and J by 3 bases. The CDR3 loop reads CACTPPGTSGYEQYF. In DNA form, the CDR3 reads TGTGCCTGCACCCCTCCCGGGACTAGCGGCTACGAGCAGTACTTC. Combining the CDR3 with reference TRBV30 and TRBJ2-7 gives the whole variable domain SQTIHQWPATLVQPVGSPLSLECTVEGTSNPNLYWYRQAAGRGLQLLFYSVGIGQISSEVPQNLSASRPQDRQFILSSKKLLLSDSGFYLCACTPPGTSGYEQYFGPGTRLTVT.

The chain recombines TRBV20-1 with TRBJ2-2; 8 nucleotides align to TRBD2. CDR3 length: 13 amino acids. Germline values: CDR1 DFQATT, CDR2 SNEGSKA (reference sequence). The ends lost 7 bases at V and 7 bases at J; junction bases unmatched: 8. CDR3 bases: TGCAGTGGGGCAGCGGGAGTGGGCGGGGAGCTGTTTTTT. Residues: CSGAAGVGGELFF.

This clonotype appeared once. J is TRBJ1-5 and V is TRBV29-1; the match to TRBD1 covers 8 bases. The CDR3 is made up of 13 amino acids. Germline CDR1 and CDR2: SQVTM and ANQGSEA. V trimming: 4 bases; J trimming: 2 bases; junction bases outside the gene matches: 1. CDR3 amino acids: CSVVQGGNQPQHF. For the CDR3, the DNA is TGCAGCGTTGTACAGGGGGGCAATCAGCCCCAGCATTTT.

This clonotype was seen only once. This chain uses TRBV20-1 with TRBJ2-7, with TRBD2 identical over 15 bases. The germline V gene has CDR1 DFQATT and CDR2 SNEGSKA (reference sequence). The CDR3 runs to 15 residues. The V gene end was trimmed by 6 bases and the J gene end by 4 bases; junction bases not matched to a gene: 7. CDR3 sequence (DNA): TGCAGTGCCCCCCGGACTAGCGGGAGGGGGTACGAGCAGTACTTC. Encoded protein: CSAPRTSGRGYEQYF.

This clonotype has only one observation. This CDR3 reads CASSQDRRSSGYEQYF. DNA of the CDR3: TGCGCCAGCAGCCAAGATAGGCGCTCAAGCGGCTACGAGCAGTACTTC. The chain employs TRBV4-3 and TRBJ2-7, with D possibly being TRBD2 (5 bases). The CDR3 extends over 16 amino acids. V lost 0 bases and J lost 3, with 15 bases in between. Germline V lookup: CDR1 LGHNA, CDR2 YSLEER.

This chain connects TRBV28 to TRBJ2-5; no clear D. The germline V gene encodes CDR1 MDHEN and CDR2 SYDVKM. The CDR3 covers 13 residues. The ends were cut back, 2 bases at V and 1 base at J, with 5 bases in the middle. DNA for the CDR3: TGTGCCAGCAGTTTACCGGTCCAAGAGACCCAGTACTTC. It yields the protein CASSLPVQETQYF.

The chain combines TRBV7-2 with TRBJ2-3, with D perhaps TRBD2 (5 bases). Trimming cost V 4 bases and J 2 bases, with 10 bases left between them. CDR1 and CDR2 from the germline V gene are SGHTA and FQGNSA. The CDR3 loop spans 14 amino acids. CDR3 region: CASSSGIPTDTQYF. Here the CDR3 DNA reads TGTGCCAGCAGCTCCGGGATCCCCACAGATACGCAGTATTTT.

V and J are TRBV29-1 and TRBJ1-1; the D gene is possibly TRBD1 (5 bases). Trimming took 6 bases from V and 10 from J, leaving 15 bases between them. Germline CDR1 and CDR2: SQVTM and ANQGSEA. The CDR3 sequence is 11 residues long. The CDR3 protein is CSVSGAAGAFF. In nucleotides, the CDR3 is TGCAGCGTCTCTGGGGCGGCGGGAGCTTTCTTT.

V and J are TRBV29-1 and TRBJ1-1; TRBD1 matches at 8 bases. The CDR3 totals 13 residues. Germline-derived CDR1 and CDR2 are SQVTM and ANQGSEA. J lost 0 bases, V lost 6 bases, and 3 bases had no gene match. Here the CDR3 DNA reads TGCAGCGTCGACAGGGGCATGAACACTGAAGCTTTCTTT. Protein: CSVDRGMNTEAFF. Supplemented by reference TRBV29-1 and TRBJ1-1, the full variable domain reads SAVISQKPSRDICQRGTSLTIQCQVDSQVTMMFWYRQQPGQSLTLIATANQGSEATYESGFVIDKFPISRPNLTFSTLTVSNMSPEDSSIYLCSVDRGMNTEAFFGQGTRLTVV.

The chain recombines TRBV29-1 with TRBJ2-6, with no clear D. V was clipped by 4 bases and J by 0 bases, with 10 bases between them. Germline V gives CDR1 SQVTM, CDR2 ANQGSEA. The CDR3 sequence is 15 residues long. The CDR3 nucleotides read TGCAGCGTTGGTCGGATGAGCTCTGGGGCCAACGTCCTGACTTTC. It encodes CSVGRMSSGANVLTF.

CDR3 nucleotides: TGCAGTGCTCTCGGACTAGCGGGAGACTTTGAGCAGTTCTTC. Encoded protein: CSALGLAGDFEQFF. The chain joins TRBV20-1 to TRBJ2-1, with 13 bases aligning to TRBD2. The germline V gene encodes CDR1 DFQATT and CDR2 SNEGSKA (reference sequence). With V trimmed by 5 bases and J by 9 bases, 7 bases remained unmatched. CDR3 length equals 14 residues.

The CDR3 DNA is TGTGCCAGCGTGAGGACTAGCGGGAACGTCTACAATGAGCAGTTCTTC. Its translation: CASVRTSGNVYNEQFF. This chain connects TRBV28 to TRBJ2-1, with 12 bases identical to TRBD2. The length of the CDR3 is 16 residues. Trimming removed 8 bases from V and 3 bases from J; junction bases left unmatched: 8. Germline lookup yields CDR1 MDHEN and CDR2 SYDVKM.

V usage is TRBV5-1 and J usage is TRBJ2-3; D is unresolved. Germline V lookup: CDR1 SGHRS, CDR2 YFSETQ. CDR3 length: 15 amino acids. Trimming pared 4 bases from V and 2 bases from J, leaving 14 bases between. Written as DNA, the CDR3 is TGCGCCAGCAGCCCCGGACGTTACCCCACAGATACGCAGTATTTT. This translates into CASSPGRYPTDTQYF.

The V gene is TRBV30, the J gene TRBJ1-5; possible D gene TRBD1, 5 bases. V was cut by 0 bases and J by 6 bases, with 12 bases left in between. Germline V gene data show CDR1 as GTSNPN and CDR2 as SVGIG (reference sequence). This CDR3 comprises 14 residues. CDR3 DNA: TGTGCCTGGAGTGTGCAGGGAGGGAGTCAGCCCCAGCATTTT. Protein product: CAWSVQGGSQPQHF.

This chain uses TRBV25-1 with TRBJ1-1, with D perhaps TRBD1 (5 bases). V was trimmed by 5 bases and J by 3 bases, leaving 10 bases between them. This CDR3 comprises 13 residues. The V gene's germline CDR1 is MGHDK and CDR2 SYGVNS. The DNA of the CDR3 is TGTGCCAGCAGTACGCGAGGGGACACTGAAGCTTTCTTT. Its translation is CASSTRGDTEAFF.

The gene calls are TRBV5-1 and TRBJ2-1, with 12 bases identical to TRBD2. Looked up from germline, CDR1 is SGHRS and CDR2 is YFSETQ. This CDR3 spans 15 amino acids. With 5 bases clipped from V and 8 bases from J, the junction kept 8 bases outside the gene matches. CDR3 in amino acids: CASSFGLAGMDEQFF. The CDR3, as DNA: TGCGCCAGCAGTTTTGGACTAGCGGGAATGGATGAGCAGTTCTTC.